This TCR beta chain was sequenced for a study of long-term antiretroviral therapy in people with HIV. Study results and limitations: Sampling of blood ran from the mid-2000s to the late 2010s, and older ART regimens were possibly in use.

Comments on this clone: What it binds is not known.

Germline V CDR1 and CDR2: SQVTM, ANQGSEA. The CDR3 covers 12 residues. V lost 7 bases to trimming and J lost 7 bases, with 13 bases between them. Survey level was the resolution at which the v3.0 immunoSEQ assay ran. The table came from immunoSEQ multiplex PCR; TCRdb's copy has only in-frame clones and leaves some out. In the table there are 20,000 to 25,000 clones, about 92% of which are singletons. The receptor was isolated from a woman aged 40 to 50 with HIV. The V and J genes are TRBV29-1 and TRBJ1-4; maybe TRBD1 (6 bases). Sample: unsorted PBMCs, taken 7.6 years after starting antiretroviral therapy. CDR3 residues: CSAGQRGEKLFF. For the CDR3, the DNA is TGCAGCGCGGGACAAAGGGGTGAAAAACTGTTTTTT.